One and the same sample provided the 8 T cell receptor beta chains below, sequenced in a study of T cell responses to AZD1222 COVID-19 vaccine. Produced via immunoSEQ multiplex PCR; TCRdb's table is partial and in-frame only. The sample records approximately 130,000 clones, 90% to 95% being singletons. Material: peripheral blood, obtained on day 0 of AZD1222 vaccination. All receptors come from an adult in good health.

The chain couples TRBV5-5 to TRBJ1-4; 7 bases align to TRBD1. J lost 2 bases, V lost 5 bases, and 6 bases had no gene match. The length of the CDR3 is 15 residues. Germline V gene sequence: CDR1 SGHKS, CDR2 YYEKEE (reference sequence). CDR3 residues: CASRMTGSTNEKLFF. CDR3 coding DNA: TGTGCCAGCAGAATGACAGGGTCCACTAATGAAAAACTGTTTTTT.

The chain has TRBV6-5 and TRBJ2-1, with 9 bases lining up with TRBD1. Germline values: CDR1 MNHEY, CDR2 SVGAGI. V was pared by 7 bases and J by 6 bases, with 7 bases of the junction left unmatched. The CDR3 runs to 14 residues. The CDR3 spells CASKQDRGGNEQFF. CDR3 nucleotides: TGTGCCAGCAAACAGGACAGGGGAGGCAATGAGCAGTTCTTC.

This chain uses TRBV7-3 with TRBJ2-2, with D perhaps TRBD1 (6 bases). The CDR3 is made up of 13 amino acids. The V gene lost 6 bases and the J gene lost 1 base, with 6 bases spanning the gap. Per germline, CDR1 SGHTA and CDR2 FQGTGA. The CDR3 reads CASRTGNTGELFF. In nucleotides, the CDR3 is TGTGCCAGCAGGACAGGGAACACCGGGGAGCTGTTTTTT.

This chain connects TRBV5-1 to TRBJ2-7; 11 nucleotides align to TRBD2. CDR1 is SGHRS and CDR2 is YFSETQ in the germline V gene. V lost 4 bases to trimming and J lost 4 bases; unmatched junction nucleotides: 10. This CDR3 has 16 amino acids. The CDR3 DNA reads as TGCGCCAGCAGCCTCTTAGCGGGAGGGCCTCTATACGAGCAGTACTTC. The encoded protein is CASSLLAGGPLYEQYF.

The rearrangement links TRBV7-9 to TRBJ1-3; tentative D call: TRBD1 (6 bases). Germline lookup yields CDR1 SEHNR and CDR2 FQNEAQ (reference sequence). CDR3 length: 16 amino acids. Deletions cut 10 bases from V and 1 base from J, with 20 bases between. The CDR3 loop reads CATEPYRAQSGNTIYF. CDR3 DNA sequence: TGTGCCACCGAACCATACAGGGCCCAATCTGGAAACACCATATATTTT.

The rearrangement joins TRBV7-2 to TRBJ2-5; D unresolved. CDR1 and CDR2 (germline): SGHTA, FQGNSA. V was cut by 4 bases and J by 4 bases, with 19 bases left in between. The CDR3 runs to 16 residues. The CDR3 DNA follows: TGTGCCAGCAGCTCAAAGCGCGCCGGCCGAGGAGAGACCCAGTACTTC. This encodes CASSSKRAGRGETQYF.

The CDR3 sequence: CAWSVLVFPMGYNEQFF. As DNA, the CDR3 is TGTGCCTGGAGTGTACTGGTCTTCCCCATGGGCTACAATGAGCAGTTCTTC. The genes are TRBV30 and TRBJ2-1; no clear D gene. V lost 0 bases and J lost 3, with 18 bases in between. Germline V lookup: CDR1 GTSNPN, CDR2 SVGIG (reference sequence). The CDR3 has 17 amino acids.

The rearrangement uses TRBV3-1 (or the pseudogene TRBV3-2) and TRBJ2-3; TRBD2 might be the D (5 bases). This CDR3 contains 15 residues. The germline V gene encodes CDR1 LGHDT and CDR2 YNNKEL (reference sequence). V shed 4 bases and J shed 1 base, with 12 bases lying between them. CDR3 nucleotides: TGTGCCAGCAGCCCTACTTACGGGGGCACAGATACGCAGTATTTT. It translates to CASSPTYGGTDTQYF.